These 11 T cell receptor beta chains were all obtained from the same sample, sequenced in a study of blood T cell repertoires in COVID-19 (dated by TCRdb to 2018 to 2021). The method was the immunoSEQ multiplex PCR assay. TCRdb stores this immuneACCESS table with in-frame sequences only. Part of the clones is absent; in the studies checked, under half of the shortfall reflects unresolved V genes, and no reason is known for the rest. The sample yields about 140,000 clones; over 75% were counted once. 2.5% to 3% of the sample is in the top ten clones. Sequencing used peripheral blood. The receptors come from a man aged 50-59 years with acute or convalescent COVID-19.

The genes are TRBV6-6 and TRBJ2-3; 7 nucleotides match TRBD2. Trimming took 6 bases from V and 2 from J; bases not matched to a gene: 8. Germline V lookup: CDR1 MNHNY, CDR2 SVGAGI (reference sequence). The CDR3 covers 15 residues. The CDR3 loop is CASRIPGGNTDTQYF. The CDR3 DNA follows: TGTGCCAGCAGAATCCCCGGGGGGAACACAGATACGCAGTATTTT.

This clone was recorded a few times. V gene TRBV5-6 combines with J gene TRBJ1-2, with TRBD1 matching over 8 bases. The germline V gene encodes CDR1 SGHDT and CDR2 YYEEEE. The CDR3 has 14 residues. V gave up 3 bases and J gave up 3 bases; unmatched junction bases: 4. This CDR3 reads CASSWTGLDYGYTF. The CDR3 DNA is TGTGCCAGCAGCTGGACAGGGTTGGACTATGGCTACACCTTC. The full variable domain, its missing parts supplied by reference TRBV5-6 and TRBJ1-2, is DAGVTQSPTHLIKTRGQQVTLRCSPKSGHDTVSWYQQALGQGPQFIFQYYEEEERQRGNFPDRFSGHQFPNYSSELNVNALLLGDSALYLCASSWTGLDYGYTFGSGTRLTVV.

The rearrangement joins TRBV14 to TRBJ2-5; 11 nucleotides match TRBD2. The CDR3 is 17 residues long. Germline loops: CDR1 SGHDN, CDR2 FVKESK. V lost 0 bases and J lost 2; bases outside the gene matches: 5. CDR3 region: CASSQDHRLAGQETQYF. CDR3 in DNA: TGTGCCAGCAGCCAAGACCACAGACTAGCGGGGCAAGAGACCCAGTACTTC.

This clone is a singleton in its sample. The V gene is TRBV4-1, the J gene TRBJ1-4; 7 nucleotides line up with TRBD1. V lost 1 base to trimming and J lost 8 bases; unmatched junction nucleotides: 4. The CDR3 has 14 residues. Looked up from germline, CDR1 is MGHRA and CDR2 is YSYEKL. The CDR3 sequence: CASSQVGTAEKLFF. For the CDR3, the DNA is TGCGCCAGCAGCCAAGTTGGGACAGCCGAAAAACTGTTTTTT.

The chain employs TRBV10-3 and TRBJ1-3; TRBD1 agrees at 7 bases. V lost 10 bases to trimming and J lost 0 bases; unmatched junction nucleotides: 6. This CDR3 region has 14 residues. Germline CDR1 and CDR2: ENHRY and SYGVKD. The CDR3 DNA follows: TGTGCCACGACAGGGAATCCCTCTGGAAACACCATATATTTT. As protein: CATTGNPSGNTIYF.

The rearrangement joins TRBV3-1 (or the pseudogene TRBV3-2) to TRBJ2-6, with 7 bases identical to TRBD1. The CDR3 length is 16 residues. Per the germline V gene, CDR1 is LGHDT and CDR2 is YNNKEL (reference sequence). V was clipped by 1 base and J by 2 bases; unmatched bases: 2. The CDR3 spells CASSQGDRAGANVLTF. CDR3 coding DNA: TGTGCCAGCAGCCAAGGAGACAGGGCTGGGGCCAACGTCCTGACTTTC.

The chain is built from TRBV11-3 and TRBJ2-3, with 12 positions matching TRBD2. The CDR3 totals 14 residues. The germline CDR1 and CDR2 sequences are SGHNT and YENEEA. J gave up 8 bases and V 5 bases, and 5 bases lay outside the gene matches. CDR3 sequence reads: CASSPTSGSRTQYF. CDR3 nucleotides: TGTGCCAGCAGCCCGACTAGCGGGAGCCGTACGCAGTATTTT.

V usage is TRBV6-5 and J usage is TRBJ2-2, with 8 bases fitting TRBD2. This CDR3 has 16 amino acids. The germline CDR1 and CDR2 sequences are MNHEY and SVGAGI. The V gene end was trimmed by 1 base and the J gene end by 3 bases; junction bases not matched to a gene: 4. The CDR3 DNA follows: TGTGCCAGCAGTTACTTCCTAGCGGGTTACACCGGGGAGCTGTTTTTT. Translation: CASSYFLAGYTGELFF.

The CDR3, as DNA: TGTGCCAGCAGTTCTCAGGGGATTCGGAACACTGAAGCTTTCTTT. This translates into CASSSQGIRNTEAFF. The V gene is TRBV2, the J gene TRBJ1-1, with D perhaps TRBD1 (6 bases). CDR1 and CDR2 from the germline V gene are SNHLY and FYNNEI. Trimming left V 5 bases short and J 1 base short, with 14 bases between. The CDR3 contains 15 residues.

The V and J genes are TRBV30 and TRBJ1-6; TRBD1 matches 8 bases. The germline V gene has CDR1 GTSNPN and CDR2 SVGIG (reference sequence). The trim removed 0 bases at V and 6 bases at J, leaving 13 bases unmatched. This CDR3 is 18 amino acids long. The CDR3 protein is CAWSVRQGLSPSNSPLHF. For the CDR3, the DNA is TGTGCCTGGAGTGTACGACAGGGGCTTTCACCTAGTAATTCACCCCTCCACTTT.

The rearrangement uses TRBV5-1 and TRBJ1-5; possibly TRBD1 for D (5 bases). The germline V gene has CDR1 SGHRS and CDR2 YFSETQ. The CDR3 totals 15 residues. Between the trimmed V and J ends, which lost 7 bases and 5 bases, there was a span of 19 bases. The CDR3 spells CASSPRGGADQPQHF. CDR3 nucleotides: TGCGCCAGCTCCCCGAGGGGAGGAGCAGATCAGCCCCAGCATTTT.